The TCR beta chain under discussion was sequenced for a study of memory CD4+ T cells and cytomegalovirus serostatus. Sequencing used immunoSEQ multiplex PCR; TCRdb keeps in-frame clones, though not all of them. In the table there are 80,000 or so clones, about 73% of which are singletons. This CDR3 has 16 residues. The germline V gene encodes CDR1 SGHVS and CDR2 FQNEAQ. V was pared by 1 base and J by 10 bases, with 13 bases of the junction left unmatched. Regarding the study as a whole: CMV serostatus prediction reached median AUC 0.95, or 0.91 with US-trained model.

The sort gate was single viable CD3+CD4+CD8-CD45RO+ cells for memory CD4+ T cells. For this clone: Its target is not known.

The receptor comes from an adult in good health and CMV-seropositive. The sequencing sample was made of memory CD4+ T cells from blood. The chain joins TRBV7-8 to TRBJ1-3, with 7 bases that match TRBD1. The CDR3 loop is CASSLGWVGGGETIYF. In DNA form, the CDR3 reads TGTGCCAGCAGCTTAGGATGGGTCGGAGGGGGCGAGACCATATATTTT.